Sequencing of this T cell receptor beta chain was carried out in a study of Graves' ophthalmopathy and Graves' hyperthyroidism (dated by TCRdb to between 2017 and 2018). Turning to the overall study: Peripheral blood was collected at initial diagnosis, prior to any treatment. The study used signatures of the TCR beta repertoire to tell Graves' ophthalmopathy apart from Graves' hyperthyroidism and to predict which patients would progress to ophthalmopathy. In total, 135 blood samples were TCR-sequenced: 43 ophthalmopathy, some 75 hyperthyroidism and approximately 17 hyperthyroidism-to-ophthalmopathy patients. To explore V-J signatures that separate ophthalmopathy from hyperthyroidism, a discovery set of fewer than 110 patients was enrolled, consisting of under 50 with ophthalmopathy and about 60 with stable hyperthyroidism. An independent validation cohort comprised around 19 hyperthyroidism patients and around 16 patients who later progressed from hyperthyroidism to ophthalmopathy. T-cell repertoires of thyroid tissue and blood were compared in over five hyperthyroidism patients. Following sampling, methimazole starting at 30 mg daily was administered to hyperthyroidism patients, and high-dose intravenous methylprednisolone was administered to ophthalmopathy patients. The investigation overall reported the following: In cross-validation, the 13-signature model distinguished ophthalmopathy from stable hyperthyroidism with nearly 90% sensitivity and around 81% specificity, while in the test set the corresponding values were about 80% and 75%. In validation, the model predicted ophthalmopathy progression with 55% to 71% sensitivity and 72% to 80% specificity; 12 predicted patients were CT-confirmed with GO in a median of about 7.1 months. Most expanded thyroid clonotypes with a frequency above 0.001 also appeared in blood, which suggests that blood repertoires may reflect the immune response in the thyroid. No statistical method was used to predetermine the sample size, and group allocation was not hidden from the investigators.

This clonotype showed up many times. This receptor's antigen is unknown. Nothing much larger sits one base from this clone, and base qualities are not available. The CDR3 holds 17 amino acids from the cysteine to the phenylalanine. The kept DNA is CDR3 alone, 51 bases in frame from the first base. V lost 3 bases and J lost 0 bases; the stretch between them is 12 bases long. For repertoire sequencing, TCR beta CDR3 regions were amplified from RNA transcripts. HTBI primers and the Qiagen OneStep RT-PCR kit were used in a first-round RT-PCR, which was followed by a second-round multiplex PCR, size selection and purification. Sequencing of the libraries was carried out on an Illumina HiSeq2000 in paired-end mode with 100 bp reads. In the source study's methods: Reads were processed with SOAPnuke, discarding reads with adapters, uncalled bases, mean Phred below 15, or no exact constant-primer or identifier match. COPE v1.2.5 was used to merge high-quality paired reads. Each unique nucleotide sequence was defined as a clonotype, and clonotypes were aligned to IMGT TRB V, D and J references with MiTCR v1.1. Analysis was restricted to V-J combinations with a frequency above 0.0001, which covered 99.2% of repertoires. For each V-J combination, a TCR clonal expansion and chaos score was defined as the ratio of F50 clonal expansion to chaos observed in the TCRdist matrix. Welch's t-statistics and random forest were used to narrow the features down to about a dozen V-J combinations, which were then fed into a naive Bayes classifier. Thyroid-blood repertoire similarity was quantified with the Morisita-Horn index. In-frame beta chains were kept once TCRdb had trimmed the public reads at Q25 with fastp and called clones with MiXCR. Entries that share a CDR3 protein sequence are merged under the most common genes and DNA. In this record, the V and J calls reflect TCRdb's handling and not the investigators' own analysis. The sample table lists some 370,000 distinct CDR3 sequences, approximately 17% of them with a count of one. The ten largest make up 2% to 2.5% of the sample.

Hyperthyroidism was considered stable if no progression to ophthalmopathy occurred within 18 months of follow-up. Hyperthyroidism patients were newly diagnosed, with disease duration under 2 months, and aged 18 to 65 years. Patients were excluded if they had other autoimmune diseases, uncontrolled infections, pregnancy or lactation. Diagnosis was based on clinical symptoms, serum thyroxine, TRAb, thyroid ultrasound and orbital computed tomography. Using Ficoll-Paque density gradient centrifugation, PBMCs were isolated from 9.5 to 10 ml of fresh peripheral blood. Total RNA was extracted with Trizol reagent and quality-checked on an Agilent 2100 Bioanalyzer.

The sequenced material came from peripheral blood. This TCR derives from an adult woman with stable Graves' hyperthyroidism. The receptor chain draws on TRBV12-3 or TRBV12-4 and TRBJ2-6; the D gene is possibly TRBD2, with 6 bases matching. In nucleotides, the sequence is TGTGCCAGCAGTTTCGGACGGGGGAGCTCTGGGGCCAACGTCCTGACTTTC. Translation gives CASSFGRGSSGANVLTF.